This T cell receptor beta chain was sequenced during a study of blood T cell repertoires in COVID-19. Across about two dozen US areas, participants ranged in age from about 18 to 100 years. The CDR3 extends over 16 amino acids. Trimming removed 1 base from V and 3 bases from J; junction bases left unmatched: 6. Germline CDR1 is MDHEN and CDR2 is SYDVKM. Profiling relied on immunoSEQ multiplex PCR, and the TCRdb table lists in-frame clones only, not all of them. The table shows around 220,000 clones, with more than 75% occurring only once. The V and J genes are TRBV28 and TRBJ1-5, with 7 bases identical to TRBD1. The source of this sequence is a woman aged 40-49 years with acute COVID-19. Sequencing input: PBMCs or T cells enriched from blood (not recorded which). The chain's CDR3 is CASSLSWTGSNQPQHF. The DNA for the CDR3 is TGTGCCAGCAGTTTATCCTGGACAGGATCCAATCAGCCCCAGCATTTT.